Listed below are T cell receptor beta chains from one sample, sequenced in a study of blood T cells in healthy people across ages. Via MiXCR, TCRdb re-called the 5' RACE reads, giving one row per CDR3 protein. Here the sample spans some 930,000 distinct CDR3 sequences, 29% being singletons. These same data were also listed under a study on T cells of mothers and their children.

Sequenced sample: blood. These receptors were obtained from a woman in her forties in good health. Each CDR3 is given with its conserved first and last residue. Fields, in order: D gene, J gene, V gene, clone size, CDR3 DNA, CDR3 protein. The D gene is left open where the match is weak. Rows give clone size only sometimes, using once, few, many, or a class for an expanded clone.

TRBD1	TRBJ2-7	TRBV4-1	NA	TGCGCCAGCAGCCAAGGTGGACAGGGGACCTACGAGCAGTACTTC	CASSQGGQGTYEQYF
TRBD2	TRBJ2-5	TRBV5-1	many	TGCGCCAGCAGCTTGACGGGACTAGCGGTGGGGGGGCAAGAGACCCAGTACTTC	CASSLTGLAVGGQETQYF
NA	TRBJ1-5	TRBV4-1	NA	TGCGCCAGCAGCCAAGATCTGAGCCTCAATCAGCCCCAGCATTTT	CASSQDLSLNQPQHF
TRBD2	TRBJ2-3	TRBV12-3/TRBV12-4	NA	TGTGCCAGCGGCCCGAGCGGGGGGGCCTCAGATACGCAGTATTTT	CASGPSGGASDTQYF
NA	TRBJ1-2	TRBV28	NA	TGTGCCAGCAGCCACCGACAGCCCTATGGCTACACCTTC	CASSHRQPYGYTF
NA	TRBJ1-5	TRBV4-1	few	TGCGCCAGCAGCCCGCCCCGGGGTGCAATCAATCAGCCCCAGCATTTT	CASSPPRGAINQPQHF
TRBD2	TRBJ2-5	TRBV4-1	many	TGCGCCAGCAGCCAGGACGGGACTAGCGCCTCGGAGACCCAGTACTTC	CASSQDGTSASETQYF
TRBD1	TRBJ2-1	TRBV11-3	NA	TGTGCCAGCAGCCCAAGGACAGGGGGCTCCCTGAGGGATGAGCAGTTCTTC	CASSPRTGGSLRDEQFF
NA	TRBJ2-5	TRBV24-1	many	TGTGCCACCAGTGACCCGGACGGCGACATTAAAGAGACCCAGTACTTC	CATSDPDGDIKETQYF
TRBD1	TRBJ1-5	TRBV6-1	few	TGTGCCAGCAGTGAAAGGACAGGGAATCAGCCCCAGCATTTT	CASSERTGNQPQHF
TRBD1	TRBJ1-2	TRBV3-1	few	TGTGCCAGCAGCCAAGGACCGACAGGGGATGGCTACACCTTC	CASSQGPTGDGYTF
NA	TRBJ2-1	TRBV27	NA	TGTGCCAGCAGTTTATCGGTAGGGGGATACGAGCAGTTCTTC	CASSLSVGGYEQFF
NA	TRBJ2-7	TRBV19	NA	TGTGCCAGTAGCATGGGCCATTCCTACGAGCAGTACTTC	CASSMGHSYEQYF
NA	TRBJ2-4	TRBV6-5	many	TGTGCCAGCAGCACGGAAAACATTCAGTACTTC	CASSTENIQYF